What follows describes a single T cell receptor beta chain. This clone was recorded only once. Its target antigen remains unknown. Per-base quality was not reported, and no clone a single base away is much larger than it. The data belong to a study of T cell responses to AZD1222 COVID-19 vaccine (dated by TCRdb to about 2021). Describing the broader study: A total of 230 to 250 trial participants underwent TCR sequencing, of whom 200 to 220 had received two doses of AZD1222 and around 25 had received two doses of the MenACWY control vaccine. Trial participants were enrolled into age subgroups of 18-55, 56-69 and 70-plus years, which contained about 150, 27 and 61 TCR-sequenced participants, respectively.

The paper's findings and limits, for the study overall: Only five or six AZD1222 recipients were SARS-CoV-2 seropositive at baseline, limiting conclusions about previously exposed vaccinees. Spike-specific TCR breadth and depth rose significantly after two AZD1222 doses compared with day 0 and with MenACWY recipients. Epitopes outside the regions mutated in the B.1.351 and B.1.1.7 variants were reportedly recognized by nearly half of the unique spike-specific TCRs. Participants were mostly white British and included more females than males, and it was suggested by the authors that clonal diversity may have been underestimated. In the small 56-69-year group, the increase in depth fell short of significance, most likely because of low power. The whole spike protein was spanned by vaccine-associated CD4 TCRs, and dominant responses were seen in regions 160-218 and 743-854. Because no day 14 peak-response samples were available, the repertoires could be characterized only after the peak T cell response.

The time point label here, explained by the study, means: baseline before first vaccination. The meaning of the sample's treatment or condition label: meningococcal conjugate vaccine given as trial control. Samples from vaccinated people were obtained from the UK trials COV001 and COV002, which included a single-blind randomized controlled phase 2/3 trial of AZD1222 (ChAdOx1 nCoV-19) in healthy adults. For TCRbeta chain sequencing, PBMC samples were collected from trial participants at day 0 and at day 28 after the second dose. For this chain, trimming is 6 bases at the V end and 6 bases at the J end, and the number of junction bases without a gene match is 9. Sequences SQVTM (CDR1) and ANQGSEA (CDR2) are obtained from the germline V gene. From its cysteine to its phenylalanine, the CDR3 spans 16 amino acids. The read is trimmed to its CDR3 DNA, 48 bases read in frame from base 1. The CDR3 regions of human TCRbeta chains were analyzed by immunosequencing. In the paper's pipeline: TCRs in the repertoires were matched against a reference library of SARS-CoV-2-specific TCRs that had been generated with the MIRA antigen-specificity platform. Breadth was defined as the fraction of unique TCRs that were SARS-CoV-2-associated, and depth was defined as the fraction of total T cells that were SARS-CoV-2-associated. Using the MIRA data, each spike-specific TCR was assigned both to the spike region to which the TCR was reactive and to a CD4 or CD8 class. Log10-transformed breadth and depth values were compared by one-way ANOVA with Sidak's multiple comparisons tests. Not all clones reach the TCRdb copy of this immuneACCESS table, which keeps in-frame sequences only. Checked studies attribute under half of the gap to unresolved V genes and leave the rest unexplained. D and trimming come from the DNA, and the V and J calls and clone size come from that table. In this sample the table shows some 150,000 clones, approximately 88% of which occur a single time. More than 3% of the sample is in the top ten clones.

The clonotype comes from an adult in good health. The rearranged segments are TRBV29-1 and TRBJ2-1, with 15 central nucleotides matching TRBD2. The sequencing here drew on peripheral blood, taken on day 0 of MenACWY control vaccination. The DNA is TGCAGCGTCTCGGGACTAGCGGGGGGTGTCTCCAATGAGCAGTTCTTC. This is translated as CSVSGLAGGVSNEQFF.